Listed below are T cell receptor beta chains from one sample, sequenced in a study of cytomegalovirus exposure and HLA in healthy donors. Using immunoSEQ multiplex PCR, the repertoire was profiled, and TCRdb retains in-frame clones only, with some absent. The sample holds 250,000 or so clones, about nine tenths seen once. Sequenced sample: PBMCs. The receptors shown here come from a girl aged 2-15 years in good health and CMV-seronegative. CDR3s include the opening cysteine and the closing phenylalanine or tryptophan. The order of the fields is CDR3 protein, CDR3 DNA, V gene, J gene, clone size, D gene. A D gene is named only where the DNA matches it firmly. Clone size is shown for a subset of rows, as once, few, many or a class of expanded clone.

cdr3_aa: CTSSAQTVSYEQYF
cdr3_nt: TGTACCAGCAGCGCCCAGACTGTCTCCTACGAGCAGTACTTC
v_call: TRBV7-8
j_call: TRBJ2-7
clone_size: once
d_call: -

cdr3_aa: CASRRTGGYEQYF
cdr3_nt: TGTGCCAGCAGACGGACAGGGGGCTACGAGCAGTACTTC
v_call: TRBV6-5
j_call: TRBJ2-7
clone_size: -
d_call: TRBD1

cdr3_aa: CASRRIDTEAFF
cdr3_nt: TGTGCCAGCAGGAGGATCGACACTGAAGCTTTCTTT
v_call: TRBV6-1
j_call: TRBJ1-1
clone_size: -
d_call: -

cdr3_aa: CASSNWDYSYNEQFF
cdr3_nt: TGTGCCAGCAGCAACTGGGACTACTCCTACAATGAGCAGTTCTTC
v_call: TRBV5-8
j_call: TRBJ2-1
clone_size: -
d_call: TRBD2

cdr3_aa: CASSVGTSGEWETQYF
cdr3_nt: TGTGCCAGCAGCGTAGGGACTAGCGGGGAATGGGAGACCCAGTACTTC
v_call: TRBV9
j_call: TRBJ2-5
clone_size: -
d_call: TRBD2

cdr3_aa: CASSQDIRDNYEQYF
cdr3_nt: TGTGCCAGCAGCCAGGATATCCGGGACAACTACGAGCAGTACTTC
v_call: TRBV4-2
j_call: TRBJ2-7
clone_size: -
d_call: -

cdr3_aa: CASSSGLAGGQAKNIQYF
cdr3_nt: TGTGCCAGCAGCTCGGGACTAGCGGGGGGGCAGGCCAAAAACATTCAGTACTTC
v_call: TRBV7-9
j_call: TRBJ2-4
clone_size: once
d_call: TRBD2

cdr3_aa: CASNPTGDNQPQHF
cdr3_nt: TGTGCCAGCAACCCGACAGGGGATAATCAGCCCCAGCATTTT
v_call: TRBV2
j_call: TRBJ1-5
clone_size: -
d_call: TRBD1

cdr3_aa: CASSGEGWAEAFF
cdr3_nt: TGTGCCAGCAGTGGGGAGGGCTGGGCTGAAGCTTTCTTT
v_call: TRBV2
j_call: TRBJ1-1
clone_size: -
d_call: -

cdr3_aa: CASSIRAGVPNEQFF
cdr3_nt: TGTGCCAGTAGTATCAGAGCGGGAGTCCCCAATGAGCAGTTCTTC
v_call: TRBV19
j_call: TRBJ2-1
clone_size: -
d_call: TRBD2

cdr3_aa: CSVRRAANEQFF
cdr3_nt: TGCAGCGTCCGGAGGGCGGCCAATGAGCAGTTCTTC
v_call: TRBV29-1
j_call: TRBJ2-1
clone_size: once
d_call: -

cdr3_aa: CAWAIPTGGSSGANVLTF
cdr3_nt: TGTGCCTGGGCTATACCGACAGGGGGTAGCTCTGGGGCCAACGTCCTGACTTTC
v_call: TRBV30
j_call: TRBJ2-6
clone_size: -
d_call: TRBD1

cdr3_aa: CASSDLAGGNEQFF
cdr3_nt: TGTGCCAGCAGCGATCTAGCGGGGGGAAATGAGCAGTTCTTC
v_call: TRBV7-6
j_call: TRBJ2-1
clone_size: -
d_call: TRBD2

cdr3_aa: CASSYLGAGEPGELFF
cdr3_nt: TGTGCCAGCAGTTACTTGGGCGCGGGAGAACCCGGGGAGCTGTTTTTT
v_call: TRBV6-5
j_call: TRBJ2-2
clone_size: -
d_call: TRBD2

cdr3_aa: CAGTERAYNEQFF
cdr3_nt: TGTGCCGGGACTGAGCGGGCCTACAATGAGCAGTTCTTC
v_call: TRBV2
j_call: TRBJ2-1
clone_size: -
d_call: -

cdr3_aa: CAWSVGGVGTDTQYF
cdr3_nt: TGTGCCTGGAGTGTGGGAGGGGTGGGCACAGATACGCAGTATTTT
v_call: TRBV30
j_call: TRBJ2-3
clone_size: -
d_call: TRBD2

cdr3_aa: CASSVRGWNTEAFF
cdr3_nt: TGTGCCAGTAGCGTAAGGGGCTGGAACACTGAAGCTTTCTTT
v_call: TRBV19
j_call: TRBJ1-1
clone_size: -
d_call: -

cdr3_aa: CASSLRTGGDYGYTF
cdr3_nt: TGTGCCAGCAGCTTAAGGACAGGGGGCGACTATGGCTACACCTTC
v_call: TRBV7-3
j_call: TRBJ1-2
clone_size: -
d_call: TRBD1

cdr3_aa: CASSPQDRLSGNTIYF
cdr3_nt: TGTGCCAGCAGCCCGCAGGACAGGCTCTCTGGAAACACCATATATTTT
v_call: TRBV11-1
j_call: TRBJ1-3
clone_size: -
d_call: TRBD1

cdr3_aa: CASSLETGQDNEQFF
cdr3_nt: TGTGCCAGCAGTTTAGAGACAGGGCAGGACAATGAGCAGTTCTTC
v_call: TRBV2
j_call: TRBJ2-1
clone_size: -
d_call: TRBD1